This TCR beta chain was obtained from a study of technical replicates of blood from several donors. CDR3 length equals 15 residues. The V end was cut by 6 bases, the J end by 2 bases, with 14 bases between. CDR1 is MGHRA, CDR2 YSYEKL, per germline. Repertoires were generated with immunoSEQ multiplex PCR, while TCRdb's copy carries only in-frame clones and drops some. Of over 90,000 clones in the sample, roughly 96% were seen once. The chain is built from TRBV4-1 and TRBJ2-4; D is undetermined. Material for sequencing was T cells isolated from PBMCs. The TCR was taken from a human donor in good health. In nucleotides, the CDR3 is TGCGCCAGCAGTCTGGTAGGAGATCCCAAAAACATTCAGTACTTC. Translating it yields CASSLVGDPKNIQYF.